Following are 23 T cell receptor beta chains from one sample sequenced in a study of PD-1 blockade in classical Hodgkin lymphoma. Sequencing was performed with immunoSEQ multiplex PCR; in TCRdb, only in-frame clones are kept and a portion is missing. The table has more than 35,000 clones, about 91% seen once. Relapse was seen in all patients after autologous stem cell transplantation, and brentuximab vedotin exposure was variable. The sample in question was peripheral blood mononuclear cells (PBMCs), obtained before the second cycle of nivolumab. Every receptor here comes from a human donor with classical Hodgkin lymphoma.

This chain links TRBV6-1 with TRBJ1-4; D unresolved. Trimming took off 3 bases at V and 8 bases at J, with 16 bases between the two ends. CDR3 length: 15 residues. The germline CDR1 and CDR2 sequences are MNHNS and SASEGT. The CDR3 DNA sequence: TGTGCCAGCAGTGATTTTCAGGCTAGCGCAGAAAAACTGTTTTTT. It codes for CASSDFQASAEKLFF.

The chain is built from TRBV4-1 and TRBJ2-2; D is possibly TRBD1 or TRBD2 (5 bases each). CDR3 size: 15 residues. CDR1 and CDR2 (germline): MGHRA, YSYEKL. The ends were cut back, 4 bases at V and 2 bases at J, with 11 bases in the middle. The CDR3 here is CASSPGDRNTGELFF. The CDR3, as DNA: TGCGCCAGCAGCCCCGGGGACCGTAACACCGGGGAGCTGTTTTTT.

J is TRBJ1-1 and V is TRBV15; D possibly corresponds to TRBD1 (5 bases). The V gene lost 0 bases and the J gene lost 1 base, with 9 bases spanning the gap. Germline-derived CDR1 and CDR2 are LNHNV and YYDKDF (reference sequence). This CDR3 is 15 amino acids long. The CDR3 nucleotides read TGTGCCACCAGCAGAGACAGGGCGTGGAACACTGAAGCTTTCTTT. This codes for CATSRDRAWNTEAFF.

The chain couples TRBV28 to TRBJ2-5; D possibly corresponds to TRBD2 (5 bases). V was pared by 8 bases and J by 5 bases, with 18 bases between. The CDR3 consists of 14 residues. The germline V gene encodes CDR1 MDHEN and CDR2 SYDVKM. This chain's CDR3 is CASVEPGIGETQYF. CDR3 in DNA: TGTGCCAGCGTTGAACCGGGGATTGGGGAGACCCAGTACTTC.

The J gene is TRBJ2-1, the V gene TRBV27; 10 positions match TRBD2. CDR1 and CDR2 (germline): MNHEY, SMNVEV (reference sequence). Losses at the gene ends were 6 bases for V and 9 bases for J; bases not matched to a gene: 5. The CDR3 runs 13 residues. The CDR3 DNA reads TGTGCCAGCAGGACGAGCGGGAGGGCTGAGCAGTTCTTC. Its translation is CASRTSGRAEQFF.

The V call is TRBV7-9, the J call TRBJ2-7; 8 positions agree with TRBD2. Germline V CDR1 and CDR2: SEHNR, FQNEAQ (reference sequence). The CDR3 extends over 14 amino acids. V was pared by 5 bases and J by 6 bases, with 9 bases of the junction left unmatched. The CDR3 bases are TGTGCCAGCAGCCCACGGACGGGGGGGCGCGAGCAGTACTTC. Residues: CASSPRTGGREQYF. The whole variable domain, filled in from reference TRBV7-9 and TRBJ2-7, reads DTGVSQNPRHKITKRGQNVTFRCDPISEHNRLYWYRQTLGQGPEFLTYFQNEAQLEKSRLLSDRFSAERPKGSFSTLEIQRTEQGDSAMYLCASSPRTGGREQYFGPGTRLTVT.

The chain combines TRBV9 with TRBJ2-3, with TRBD2 as a possible D gene (6 bases). Germline CDR1 reads SGDLS; CDR2 reads YYNGEE. Trimming took off 0 bases at V and 1 base at J, with 15 bases between the two ends. This CDR3 region has 17 residues. CDR3 sequence: CASSVVMGAGRTDTQYF. The CDR3 bases are TGTGCCAGCAGCGTAGTGATGGGTGCGGGACGCACAGATACGCAGTATTTT.

V and J are TRBV7-9 and TRBJ2-7, with D perhaps matching TRBD1 (5 bases). CDR3 length equals 16 residues. Trimming left V 5 bases short and J 0 bases short, with 17 bases between. The V gene's germline CDR1 is SEHNR and CDR2 FQNEAQ (reference sequence). Here the CDR3 DNA reads TGTGCCAGCAGCCCCAAAAGGACACCCGACTCCTACGAGCAGTACTTC. It encodes CASSPKRTPDSYEQYF. Variable domain in full (rest from reference TRBV7-9 and TRBJ2-7): DTGVSQNPRHKITKRGQNVTFRCDPISEHNRLYWYRQTLGQGPEFLTYFQNEAQLEKSRLLSDRFSAERPKGSFSTLEIQRTEQGDSAMYLCASSPKRTPDSYEQYFGPGTRLTVT.

The J gene is TRBJ2-3, the V gene TRBV11-1, with TRBD1 as a possible D gene (6 bases). Germline assignment: CDR1 SGHAT and CDR2 FQDESV (reference sequence). The CDR3 covers 15 residues. With 5 bases removed from V and 3 bases from J, the gap between germline ends came to 15 bases. The CDR3 here is CASSTRGEGTDTQYF. The DNA for the CDR3 is TGTGCCAGCAGCACCAGGGGTGAGGGGACAGATACGCAGTATTTT.

The chain carries TRBV15 and TRBJ2-3; D call uncertain. The germline CDR1 and CDR2 sequences are LNHNV and YYDKDF (reference sequence). Between the trimmed V and J ends, which lost 5 bases and 2 bases, there was a span of 8 bases. The length of the CDR3 is 13 residues. CDR3 sequence: CATSQTPTDTQYF. The CDR3 DNA reads as TGTGCCACCAGCCAAACCCCCACAGATACGCAGTATTTT.

V is TRBV7-2 and J is TRBJ2-1; D is unclear. The CDR3 contains 17 residues. V gave up 2 bases and J gave up 4 bases, with 18 bases separating them. CDR1 is SGHTA, CDR2 FQGNSA, per germline. CDR3 region: CASSLRQRLASYNEQFF. The CDR3 nucleotides read TGTGCCAGCAGCTTAAGGCAGAGACTCGCTAGTTACAATGAGCAGTTCTTC.

J is TRBJ2-7 and V is TRBV6-5; D may be TRBD1 (6 bases). The V gene's germline CDR1 is MNHEY and CDR2 SVGAGI. The CDR3 spans 15 residues. The ends were cut back, 0 bases at V and 4 bases at J, with 13 bases in the middle. The CDR3 here is CASSYSLGHIYEQYF. Written as DNA, the CDR3 is TGTGCCAGCAGTTACTCACTGGGACACATATACGAGCAGTACTTC.

This clone was observed once. The V and J genes are TRBV19 and TRBJ2-3, with 9 bases identical to TRBD2. V lost 5 bases and J lost 6; bases outside the gene matches: 6. The germline CDR1 and CDR2 sequences are LNHDA and SQIVND (reference sequence). The CDR3 sequence is 14 residues long. As DNA, the CDR3 is TGTGCCAGTAGTGTGATAGCGGGAGAGGATACGCAGTATTTT. This translates into CASSVIAGEDTQYF.

J is TRBJ2-5 and V is TRBV6-1; tentatively, D is TRBD2 (5 bases). Matching the DNA end better, TRBJ2-7 makes the J call doubtful. The germline CDR1 and CDR2 sequences are MNHNS and SASEGT. This CDR3 is 14 amino acids long. The CDR3 nucleotides are TGTGCCAGCTTCATAGCCGGGAACTCCTACGAGCAGTACTTC. Protein: CASFIAGNSYEQYF.

This sequence joins TRBV9 and TRBJ1-2; D ambiguous. The germline V and J ends were trimmed by 0 bases and 8 bases, with 8 bases remaining between them. CDR1 and CDR2 (germline): SGDLS, YYNGEE. The length of the CDR3 is 12 residues. CDR3 bases: TGTGCCAGCAGCGTAGCATGGCGGGGCTACACCTTC. Its translation: CASSVAWRGYTF.

The chain uses TRBV10-3 and TRBJ1-2; 10 bases agree with TRBD1. V gave up 4 bases and J gave up 3 bases; unmatched junction bases: 2. The CDR3 has 14 amino acids. Germline loops: CDR1 ENHRY, CDR2 SYGVKD. This chain's CDR3 is CAISAGQGYYGYTF. The CDR3 coding sequence is TGTGCCATCAGTGCGGGACAGGGGTACTATGGCTACACCTTC.

This chain connects TRBV7-3 to TRBJ2-2; 9 positions match TRBD1. CDR3 length: 16 residues. Germline CDR1 is SGHTA and CDR2 is FQGTGA. Trimming took 6 bases from V and 6 from J; bases not matched to a gene: 11. The CDR3 protein is CASSFSGTGIPGELFF. CDR3 sequence (DNA): TGTGCCAGCAGTTTTTCCGGGACAGGGATTCCCGGGGAGCTGTTTTTT.

The chain combines TRBV28 with TRBJ1-4; 9 bases align to TRBD1. Trimming cost V 5 bases and J 8 bases; bases outside gene matches: 6. The CDR3 length is 14 residues. From germline, CDR1 is MDHEN and CDR2 SYDVKM. DNA of the CDR3: TGTGCCAGCAGTAGATACAGGGGGCGCGAAAAACTGTTTTTT. Protein: CASSRYRGREKLFF.

The chain couples TRBV4-1 to TRBJ2-7; 8 bases agree with TRBD2. Germline loops: CDR1 MGHRA, CDR2 YSYEKL. V was clipped by 4 bases and J by 0 bases; unmatched bases: 8. The CDR3 runs 16 residues. The CDR3 DNA reads as TGCGCCAGCAGCCTTAGAATTAGCGGGGCCTCCTACGAGCAGTACTTC. Its translation: CASSLRISGASYEQYF.

V gene TRBV18 combines with J gene TRBJ1-3, with D uncertain. CDR1 KGHSH and CDR2 LQKENI come from the germline V gene. V shed 1 base and J shed 5 bases, with 9 bases lying between them. The CDR3 has 14 amino acids. The CDR3 protein is CASSPQGFRNTIYF. CDR3 bases: TGTGCCAGCTCACCACAAGGGTTTCGAAACACCATATATTTT.

This chain links TRBV11-2 with TRBJ1-3; 7 nucleotides agree with TRBD1. This CDR3 has 15 residues. Germline V gene data show CDR1 as SGHAT and CDR2 as FQNNGV. J lost 2 bases, V lost 5 bases, and 6 bases had no gene match. The CDR3 region has the DNA TGTGCCAGCAGCCCTACAACAGGGGCTGGAAACACCATATATTTT. It codes for CASSPTTGAGNTIYF.

The chain uses TRBV27 and TRBJ2-7; 10 bases map to TRBD2. CDR3 length: 16 residues. The germline V gene has CDR1 MNHEY and CDR2 SMNVEV (reference sequence). The V segment lost 2 bases and the J segment 5 bases; nucleotides outside the gene matches: 9. The CDR3 nucleotides read TGTGCCAGCAGTTTAGCTTCGAGGACTAGCGGACACGAGCAGTACTTC. Translation gives CASSLASRTSGHEQYF.

This clone was recorded once. This CDR3 reads CASSVELYDEKLFF. The CDR3 DNA reads TGTGCCAGCAGCGTAGAATTATATGATGAAAAACTGTTTTTT. The chain joins TRBV9 to TRBJ1-4; D remains unclear. CDR1 SGDLS and CDR2 YYNGEE come from the germline V gene. The CDR3 contains 14 residues. The V gene lost 0 bases and the J gene lost 6 bases, with 9 bases spanning the gap.